These 23 T cell receptor beta chains originate from one sample sequenced in a study of blood T cell repertoires in COVID-19. Measured with immunoSEQ multiplex PCR; TCRdb has only the in-frame clones, and not every one. The sample lists about 43,000 clones; around 90% were seen once. Input material: peripheral blood. Every receptor here comes from a man between 60 and 70 years old with active COVID-19.

This sequence joins TRBV7-3 and TRBJ2-7; 8 nucleotides agree with TRBD2. The V and J ends lost 3 bases and 6 bases, in that order; junction bases with no gene match: 7. CDR3 size: 14 residues. Germline V gives CDR1 SGHTA, CDR2 FQGTGA. The CDR3, as DNA: TGTGCCAGCAGCTTCAGCGGGAGCGTCGCCGAGCAGTACTTC. Protein sequence: CASSFSGSVAEQYF.

The J gene is TRBJ2-1, the V gene TRBV27; 8 bases match TRBD1. The CDR3 totals 16 residues. Germline values: CDR1 MNHEY, CDR2 SMNVEV (reference sequence). J lost 5 bases, V lost 5 bases, and 11 bases had no gene match. As DNA, the CDR3 is TGTGCCAGCAGTCGCTCCGGACAGGGATGGGACAATGAGCAGTTCTTC. The encoded protein is CASSRSGQGWDNEQFF.

This chain uses TRBV6-2 or TRBV6-3 with TRBJ2-3, with 8 bases that match TRBD1. CDR1 MNHEY and CDR2 SVGEGT come from the germline V gene. V dropped 4 bases and J dropped 2; count of bases not matched to a gene: 5. This CDR3 has 15 amino acids. The CDR3 sequence: CASSSSGQATDTQYF. CDR3 DNA sequence: TGTGCCAGCAGTTCCTCGGGACAGGCCACAGATACGCAGTATTTT.

V and J are TRBV3-1 (or the pseudogene TRBV3-2) and TRBJ1-2; 9 nucleotides agree with TRBD1. CDR1 and CDR2 (germline): LGHDT, YNNKEL (reference sequence). V shed 5 bases and J 8 bases; nucleotides not matched to a gene: 6. CDR3 size: 13 residues. The CDR3 loop is CASSMGQGSGYTF. CDR3 nucleotides: TGTGCCAGCAGCATGGGACAGGGCAGCGGCTACACCTTC.

This sequence joins TRBV3-1 (or the pseudogene TRBV3-2) and TRBJ2-7, with TRBD2 matching over 15 bases. The germline CDR1 and CDR2 sequences are LGHDT and YNNKEL (reference sequence). V was clipped by 4 bases and J by 3 bases; unmatched bases: 13. The CDR3 runs 19 residues. The CDR3 loop reads CASSPNTGTSGRNVYEQYF. CDR3 nucleotides: TGTGCCAGCAGCCCTAATACCGGGACTAGCGGGAGGAACGTCTACGAGCAGTACTTC.

The rearrangement joins TRBV29-1 to TRBJ1-1; 9 bases agree with TRBD1. CDR3 size: 11 residues. V gave up 7 bases and J gave up 7 bases; unmatched junction bases: 4. CDR1 and CDR2 (germline): SQVTM, ANQGSEA. The DNA of the CDR3 is TGCAGCGGACAGGGGGTTGGTGAAGCTTTCTTT. The encoded protein is CSGQGVGEAFF. The full variable domain, its missing parts supplied by reference TRBV29-1 and TRBJ1-1, is SAVISQKPSRDICQRGTSLTIQCQVDSQVTMMFWYRQQPGQSLTLIATANQGSEATYESGFVIDKFPISRPNLTFSTLTVSNMSPEDSSIYLCSGQGVGEAFFGQGTRLTVV.

This chain connects TRBV7-2 to TRBJ1-5; a possible D gene is TRBD1 (6 bases). This CDR3 comprises 15 residues. Trimming took off 1 base at V and 7 bases at J, with 14 bases between the two ends. Germline V gives CDR1 SGHTA, CDR2 FQGNSA. This CDR3 reads CASSLVGRGEQPQHF. For the CDR3, the DNA is TGTGCCAGCAGCTTAGTAGGCAGGGGCGAGCAGCCCCAGCATTTT.

The chain joins TRBV5-6 to TRBJ2-7; 9 nucleotides match TRBD1. Germline V lookup: CDR1 SGHDT, CDR2 YYEEEE. The junction had 14 bases not matched to a gene; V was cut back by 3 bases and J by 4 bases. The CDR3 length is 17 residues. This CDR3 reads CASSYRGGGQGSYEQYF. Here the CDR3 DNA reads TGTGCCAGCAGCTACCGGGGAGGGGGACAGGGTTCGTACGAGCAGTACTTC.

The V call is TRBV28, the J call TRBJ1-3; D is ambiguous. Germline V gives CDR1 MDHEN, CDR2 SYDVKM. The CDR3 has 16 amino acids. V lost 2 bases and J lost 0, with 11 bases in between. The CDR3 region has the DNA TGTGCCAGCAGTTTAGGGAGACCGAGCTCTGGAAACACCATATATTTT. Protein sequence: CASSLGRPSSGNTIYF.

This chain joins TRBV5-4 and TRBJ2-1; 10 bases agree with TRBD2. The CDR3 covers 17 residues. Trimming cost V 1 base and J 1 base; bases outside gene matches: 5. Germline V lookup: CDR1 SGHNT, CDR2 YYREEE (reference sequence). In DNA form, the CDR3 reads TGTGCCAGCAGCTTGAAGTCTAGCGGGAGTTCCTACAATGAGCAGTTCTTC. This sequence encodes CASSLKSSGSSYNEQFF.

This clone showed up many times. The rearrangement uses TRBV6-5 and TRBJ1-5; 8 bases are shared with TRBD1. Unmatched junction bases numbered 8, after V lost 6 bases and J lost 4 bases. Germline lookup yields CDR1 MNHEY and CDR2 SVGAGI. This CDR3 region has 15 residues. The CDR3 DNA sequence: TGTGCCAGCAGGCCAGACAGGGGAGATAATCAGCCCCAGCATTTT. Amino acid sequence: CASRPDRGDNQPQHF.

The CDR3 DNA sequence: TGTGCCAGCAGGCCAGGGCCCACAGATACGCAGTATTTT. Encoded protein: CASRPGPTDTQYF. The rearrangement links TRBV3-1 (or the pseudogene TRBV3-2) to TRBJ2-3; D is perhaps TRBD1 (5 bases). This CDR3 is built from 13 residues. Germline V gives CDR1 LGHDT, CDR2 YNNKEL (reference sequence). The V end lost 6 bases, the J end lost 2 bases, and 9 bases lay between the germline ends.

This clone was seen more than once but under ten times. The chain links TRBV12-3 or TRBV12-4 to TRBJ1-1; a weak D match, TRBD1 (5 bases). V lost 6 bases and J 4 bases, leaving 12 bases between the germline ends. The CDR3 runs to 13 residues. This CDR3 is CASSSGTATEAFF. As DNA, the CDR3 is TGTGCCAGCAGCTCCGGGACTGCCACTGAAGCTTTCTTT.

The chain combines TRBV6-5 with TRBJ2-1; the match to TRBD2 covers 10 bases. From germline, CDR1 is MNHEY and CDR2 SVGAGI. CDR3 length: 15 amino acids. J was trimmed by 7 bases and V by 6 bases; bases with no gene match: 9. Written as DNA, the CDR3 is TGTGCCAGCAGGTCCCTAGCGGGGGTATTAAATGAGCAGTTCTTC. This encodes CASRSLAGVLNEQFF.

This clone has just one count. The J gene is TRBJ2-7, the V gene TRBV9; TRBD2 aligns across 12 bases. V shed 4 bases, J shed 2 bases, and the junction held 4 bases outside the gene matches. There are 15 residues in the CDR3. Germline loops: CDR1 SGDLS, CDR2 YYNGEE. CDR3 DNA: TGTGCCAGCAGCCCCCGGACTAGCGGGGCCTACGAGCAGTACTTC. Translating it yields CASSPRTSGAYEQYF. The full variable domain, its missing parts supplied by reference TRBV9 and TRBJ2-7, is DSGVTQTPKHLITATGQRVTLRCSPRSGDLSVYWYQQSLDQGLQFLIQYYNGEERAKGNILERFSAQQFPDLHSELNLSSLELGDSALYFCASSPRTSGAYEQYFGPGTRLTVT.

The chain carries TRBV9 and TRBJ1-5, with 9 bases identical to TRBD1. This CDR3 contains 14 residues. Germline CDR1 SGDLS, CDR2 YYNGEE. With V trimmed by 3 bases and J by 6 bases, 4 bases remained unmatched. The CDR3 here is CASSGGQGGQPQHF. In DNA, the CDR3 is TGTGCCAGCAGCGGGGGACAGGGAGGTCAGCCCCAGCATTTT.

V and J are TRBV11-3 and TRBJ2-1; 9 nucleotides line up with TRBD1. Looked up from germline, CDR1 is SGHNT and CDR2 is YENEEA. V was pared by 4 bases and J by 8 bases, with 9 bases of the junction left unmatched. This CDR3 has 15 residues. CDR3 in amino acids: CASSSRTGAGDEQFF. Written as DNA, the CDR3 is TGTGCCAGCAGCTCCCGGACAGGGGCAGGGGATGAGCAGTTCTTC. The whole variable domain, remainder taken from reference TRBV11-3 and TRBJ2-1, is EAGVVQSPRYKIIEKKQPVAFWCNPISGHNTLYWYLQNLGQGPELLIRYENEEAVDDSQLPKDRFSAERLKGVDSTLKIQPAELGDSAVYLCASSSRTGAGDEQFFGPGTRLTVL.

The V gene is TRBV28, the J gene TRBJ1-2; a possible D gene is TRBD1 (6 bases). The CDR3 has 15 amino acids. Germline assignment: CDR1 MDHEN and CDR2 SYDVKM. The V end was cut by 2 bases, the J end by 4 bases, with 14 bases between. This chain's CDR3 is CASSLNGGQRYGYTF. The CDR3 region has the DNA TGTGCCAGCAGTTTAAACGGAGGACAGCGCTATGGCTACACCTTC.

CDR3 in DNA: TGCGCCAGCAGCTCGGACCCCGGGACAGGGTTTCTTGAAAAACTGTTTTTT. As protein: CASSSDPGTGFLEKLFF. V is TRBV5-1 and J is TRBJ1-4, with 9 bases lining up with TRBD1. Germline CDR1 and CDR2: SGHRS and YFSETQ. J was trimmed by 7 bases and V by 3 bases; bases with no gene match: 13. This CDR3 has 17 amino acids.

The rearrangement links TRBV5-4 to TRBJ1-3; TRBD1 matches at 10 bases. V shed 3 bases and J 3 bases; nucleotides not matched to a gene: 6. The CDR3 extends over 16 amino acids. Germline loops: CDR1 SGHNT, CDR2 YYREEE (reference sequence). The CDR3 region has the DNA TGTGCCAGCAGCTCAGCGACAGGGGGCTTTGGAAACACCATATATTTT. Translating gives CASSSATGGFGNTIYF.

This chain links TRBV19 with TRBJ2-7, with 10 bases lining up with TRBD1. Germline values: CDR1 LNHDA, CDR2 SQIVND (reference sequence). This CDR3 contains 13 residues. V shed 5 bases, J shed 5 bases, and the junction held 3 bases outside the gene matches. As DNA, the CDR3 is TGTGCCAGTAGTCCGACAGGGGGCAACGAGCAGTACTTC. Protein sequence: CASSPTGGNEQYF.

This chain uses TRBV7-2 with TRBJ2-1; 10 nucleotides match TRBD1. Germline V gene sequence: CDR1 SGHTA, CDR2 FQGNSA. V gave up 4 bases and J gave up 8 bases; unmatched junction bases: 8. This CDR3 spans 15 amino acids. The CDR3: CASSSGTGAFDEQFF. Written as DNA, the CDR3 is TGTGCCAGCAGCTCCGGGACAGGGGCTTTCGATGAGCAGTTCTTC.

CDR3 in DNA: TGTGCCAGCCGACCGCCGGGGGGCAGAGTCGGGGAGCTGTTTTTT. Amino acids: CASRPPGGRVGELFF. This chain connects TRBV11-1 to TRBJ2-2, with D perhaps matching TRBD2 (7 bases). V gave up 8 bases and J gave up 7 bases, with 20 bases separating them. Germline lookup yields CDR1 SGHAT and CDR2 FQDESV (reference sequence). The CDR3 spans 15 residues.